The clone carrying this T cell receptor (beta chain) has more than one count but fewer than ten. What it binds is unknown. The treatment here: approximately nine-day PBMC culture with coronavirus spike peptide pools or control peptides (ViraFEST assay). Germline loops: CDR1 MDHEN, CDR2 SYDVKM. V shed 3 bases and J shed 7 bases, with 7 bases lying between them. The length of the CDR3 is 13 residues. The data were obtained in a study of vaccination and CD4 T cells after COVID-19. The study sequenced cultured CD4+ T cell DNA using the Oncomine TCR Beta short-read assay. In TCRdb, the PCR reads were re-called with MiXCR into one record per CDR3 protein. The sample records around 16,000 distinct CDR3 sequences, about 67% being singletons.

This chain uses TRBV28 with TRBJ1-6; no clear D. This TCR derives from a human donor who had recovered from COVID-19. The sample consisted of CD4+ T cells from blood, cultured in vitro. Here the CDR3 DNA reads TGTGCCAGCAGTTTTACAAGGAATTCACCCCTCCACTTT. This translates into CASSFTRNSPLHF.